The 22 T cell receptor beta chains below all came from one sample that was sequenced in a study of T cells in localized non-small cell lung cancer. Libraries were prepared by immunoSEQ multiplex PCR; TCRdb keeps only in-frame clonotypes and omits some of them. Of 35,000 to 40,000 clones listed, about 87% are singletons. The material was peripheral blood, obtained before any cancer treatment. Receptor source: a woman aged 40 to 75 with stage I lung adenocarcinoma.

V is TRBV18 and J is TRBJ1-1, with 7 bases fitting TRBD1. With 3 bases clipped from V and 1 base from J, the junction kept 8 bases outside the gene matches. Germline V CDR1 and CDR2: KGHSH, LQKENI. The CDR3 spans 16 residues. CDR3 protein: CASSPRQGGRNTEAFF. Written as DNA, the CDR3 is TGTGCCAGCTCACCCCGACAGGGAGGGAGGAACACTGAAGCTTTCTTT.

The CDR3 bases are TGTGCCAGCAGTTTACATTGGCAGGGGCGGCTGTCGAGCAATCAGCCCCAGCATTTT. Protein product: CASSLHWQGRLSSNQPQHF. V usage is TRBV27 and J usage is TRBJ1-5; possibly TRBD1 for D (6 bases). The CDR3 extends over 19 amino acids. V dropped 2 bases and J dropped 1 base, with 21 bases sitting between them. Germline V gives CDR1 MNHEY, CDR2 SMNVEV (reference sequence).

This chain connects TRBV19 to TRBJ1-3, with 9 bases fitting TRBD1. Germline V CDR1 and CDR2: LNHDA, SQIVND (reference sequence). V lost 4 bases and J lost 4; bases outside the gene matches: 8. The CDR3 has 16 amino acids. CDR3 sequence: CASSTSGTGKGNTIYF. Written as DNA, the CDR3 is TGTGCCAGTAGTACATCCGGGACAGGGAAAGGAAACACCATATATTTT. Variable domain in full (rest from reference TRBV19 and TRBJ1-3): DGGITQSPKYLFRKEGQNVTLSCEQNLNHDAMYWYRQDPGQGLRLIYYSQIVNDFQKGDIAEGYSVSREKKESFPLTVTSAQKNPTAFYLCASSTSGTGKGNTIYFGEGSWLTVV.

The V call is TRBV11-2, the J call TRBJ1-5; TRBD1 is a possible D gene (6 bases). V dropped 0 bases and J dropped 4 bases, with 13 bases sitting between them. CDR3 size: 16 residues. Germline V gene sequence: CDR1 SGHAT, CDR2 FQNNGV. In nucleotides, the CDR3 is TGTGCCAGCAGCTTAGACGCAGGGGTCGGGAATCAGCCCCAGCATTTT. This codes for CASSLDAGVGNQPQHF.

The V call is TRBV27, the J call TRBJ2-7; 10 nucleotides line up with TRBD1. This CDR3 has 13 amino acids. V lost 8 bases, J lost 3 bases, and 4 bases stayed unmatched. Looked up from germline, CDR1 is MNHEY and CDR2 is SMNVEV (reference sequence). The CDR3 DNA sequence: TGTGCCAGCTGTCGGACAGGGGGCTACGAGCAGTACTTC. It translates to CASCRTGGYEQYF.

This clone appeared once. The rearrangement joins TRBV19 to TRBJ2-2, with TRBD1 as a possible D gene (6 bases). This CDR3 region has 13 residues. Trimming took 10 bases from V and 2 from J, leaving 11 bases between them. From germline, CDR1 is LNHDA and CDR2 SQIVND (reference sequence). The CDR3 protein is CATRDTNTGELFF. The CDR3 DNA reads as TGTGCCACTAGGGACACCAACACCGGGGAGCTGTTTTTT.

V gene TRBV9 combines with J gene TRBJ2-5; 10 positions agree with TRBD2. CDR1 is SGDLS, CDR2 YYNGEE, per germline. After removal of 1 base from V and 4 bases from J, the junction contained 4 bases not matched to a gene. This CDR3 has 15 residues. CDR3 region: CASSVRVAGGETQYF. The CDR3 region has the DNA TGTGCCAGCAGCGTAAGGGTAGCGGGAGGAGAGACCCAGTACTTC.

The gene calls are TRBV18 and TRBJ2-5, with a tentative D call TRBD1 (6 bases). In germline, CDR1 is KGHSH, CDR2 LQKENI. This CDR3 is 15 amino acids long. Trimming cost V 11 bases and J 4 bases, with 23 bases left between them. As DNA, the CDR3 is TGTGCCGGGAAGGGGGAACATGCGAGGGGAGAGACCCAGTACTTC. It specifies CAGKGEHARGETQYF.

The genes are TRBV18 and TRBJ1-2, with D perhaps matching TRBD1 (5 bases). The V end lost 3 bases, the J end lost 4 bases, and 12 bases lay between the germline ends. There are 14 residues in the CDR3. Germline CDR1 reads KGHSH; CDR2 reads LQKENI. Written as DNA, the CDR3 is TGTGCCAGCTCACCCGGGCCGGGGGGCTATGGCTACACCTTC. It translates to CASSPGPGGYGYTF.

The chain carries TRBV7-9 and TRBJ1-1; D uncertain. The germline gives CDR1 SEHNR, CDR2 FQNEAQ (reference sequence). Trimming stripped 5 bases from V and 1 base from J, with 17 bases between. The CDR3 consists of 16 residues. DNA of the CDR3: TGTGCCAGCAGCCCCCGAACCTTGACCCCGAACACTGAAGCTTTCTTT. Amino acid sequence: CASSPRTLTPNTEAFF.

V usage is TRBV5-1 and J usage is TRBJ2-2; 8 nucleotides align to TRBD1. CDR1 is SGHRS and CDR2 is YFSETQ in the germline V gene. The V gene end was trimmed by 0 bases and the J gene end by 3 bases; junction bases not matched to a gene: 10. The CDR3 is made up of 18 amino acids. The CDR3 region has the DNA TGCGCCAGCAGCTTGGCATCAGGGGGCGCGAGGGACACCGGGGAGCTGTTTTTT. Amino acids: CASSLASGGARDTGELFF.

The rearrangement uses TRBV7-2 and TRBJ2-7; D is undetermined. The germline CDR1 and CDR2 sequences are SGHTA and FQGNSA. Trimming removed 5 bases at V and 0 bases at J, with 11 bases between. This CDR3 is built from 14 residues. CDR3 bases: TGTGCCAGCAGCCCCCATTGGTCCTCCTACGAGCAGTACTTC. Its protein product is CASSPHWSSYEQYF.

The CDR3 sequence: CASSSALQGSTDTQYF. The CDR3 DNA follows: TGCGCCAGCAGTTCTGCCTTACAGGGTAGCACAGATACGCAGTATTTT. The chain combines TRBV5-1 with TRBJ2-3; maybe TRBD1 (6 bases). Looked up from germline, CDR1 is SGHRS and CDR2 is YFSETQ. The length of the CDR3 is 16 residues. V was trimmed by 5 bases and J by 0 bases, leaving 16 bases between them.

The chain combines TRBV27 with TRBJ2-5; D remains unclear. The better agreement between TRBJ2-7 and the DNA end casts doubt on the J call. Germline V lookup: CDR1 MNHEY, CDR2 SMNVEV (reference sequence). The CDR3 spans 16 residues. The CDR3 reads CASSLWGPPSSYEQYF. CDR3 coding DNA: TGTGCCAGCAGTTTATGGGGTCCACCCAGCTCCTACGAGCAGTACTTC.

This rearrangement joins TRBV7-2 to TRBJ1-2; D unclear. Per the germline V gene, CDR1 is SGHTA and CDR2 is FQGNSA. The CDR3 has 12 amino acids. Trimming left V 5 bases short and J 7 bases short, with 11 bases between. The CDR3 DNA follows: TGTGCCAGCAGCCTCGACCGGCGTGGCTACACCTTC. Translation gives CASSLDRRGYTF. Full variable domain (remainder filled in from reference TRBV7-2 and TRBJ1-2): GAGVSQSPSNKVTEKGKDVELRCDPISGHTALYWYRQSLGQGLEFLIYFQGNSAPDKSGLPSDRFSAERTGGSVSTLTIQRTQQEDSAVYLCASSLDRRGYTFGSGTRLTVV.

The gene calls are TRBV30 and TRBJ2-3; D not resolved. The ends were cut back, 3 bases at V and 3 bases at J, with 16 bases in the middle. The CDR3 consists of 15 residues. CDR1 is GTSNPN, CDR2 SVGIG, per germline (reference sequence). The CDR3 region has the DNA TGTGCCTGGAGCGGAGCCAGCGATGGGACAGATACGCAGTATTTT. It specifies CAWSGASDGTDTQYF.

This clone was observed a handful of times. The chain recombines TRBV2 with TRBJ1-4; maybe TRBD1 (6 bases). The CDR3 loop spans 17 amino acids. Germline-derived CDR1 and CDR2 are SNHLY and FYNNEI. Trimming took off 8 bases at V and 8 bases at J, with 27 bases between the two ends. This CDR3 reads CASCPRSGVGHREKLFF. CDR3 DNA: TGTGCCAGCTGCCCTAGGTCCGGCGTGGGACATCGGGAAAAACTGTTTTTT.

The V call is TRBV10-3, the J call TRBJ2-7, with 8 bases that match TRBD1. Trimming at V came to 6 bases and at J to 6 bases, leaving 10 bases not matched to a gene. This CDR3 comprises 14 residues. CDR1 ENHRY and CDR2 SYGVKD come from the germline V gene. CDR3 in DNA: TGTGCCATCAGACGCGGACAGGGTGAGGGCGAGCAGTACTTC. It codes for CAIRRGQGEGEQYF.

The V gene is TRBV5-1, the J gene TRBJ2-2, with D tentatively TRBD1 or TRBD2 (5 bases each). V was trimmed by 3 bases and J by 0 bases, leaving 9 bases between them. CDR1 and CDR2 from the germline V gene are SGHRS and YFSETQ. CDR3 length: 15 residues. CDR3 coding DNA: TGCGCCAGCAGCTCAGGGACCGCGAACACCGGGGAGCTGTTTTTT. It is translated as CASSSGTANTGELFF.

This chain connects TRBV5-1 to TRBJ1-1; TRBD1 aligns across 7 bases. The CDR3 extends over 15 amino acids. Unmatched junction bases numbered 10, after V lost 4 bases and J lost 4 bases. CDR1 is SGHRS and CDR2 is YFSETQ in the germline V gene. Written as DNA, the CDR3 is TGCGCCAGCAGCCGATCTGTAGGGGGCGGCACTGAAGCTTTCTTT. This gives the protein CASSRSVGGGTEAFF.

For the CDR3, the DNA is TGTGCCAGCTCACCGGGGAGCTCCTACAATGAGCAGTTCTTC. Protein product: CASSPGSSYNEQFF. The chain uses TRBV18 and TRBJ2-1, with TRBD2 as a possible D gene (5 bases). Germline CDR1 is KGHSH and CDR2 is LQKENI. The CDR3 sequence is 14 residues long. V was clipped by 3 bases and J by 0 bases, with 6 bases between them.

The chain uses TRBV5-6 and TRBJ2-7; D could derive from TRBD1 or TRBD2 (7 bases each). The CDR3 is 14 residues long. Germline values: CDR1 SGHDT, CDR2 YYEEEE. Trimming stripped 3 bases from V and 4 bases from J, with 14 bases between. The DNA for the CDR3 is TGTGCCAGCAGCTGGGGGAGGGGGCCGTACGAGCAGTACTTC. As protein: CASSWGRGPYEQYF.